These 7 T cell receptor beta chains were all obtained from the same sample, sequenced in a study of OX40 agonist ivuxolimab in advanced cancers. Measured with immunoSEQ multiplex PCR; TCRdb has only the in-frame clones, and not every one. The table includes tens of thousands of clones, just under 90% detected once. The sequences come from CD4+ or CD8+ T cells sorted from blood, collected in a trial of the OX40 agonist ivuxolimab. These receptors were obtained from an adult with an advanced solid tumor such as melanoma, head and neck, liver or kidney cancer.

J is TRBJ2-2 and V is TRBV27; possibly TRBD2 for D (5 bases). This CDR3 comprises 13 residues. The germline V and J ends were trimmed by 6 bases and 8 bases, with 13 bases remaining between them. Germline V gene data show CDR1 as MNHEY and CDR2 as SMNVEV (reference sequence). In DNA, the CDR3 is TGTGCCAGCAGCCGGGGTGGCCCGGGGGAGCTGTTTTTT. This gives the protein CASSRGGPGELFF.

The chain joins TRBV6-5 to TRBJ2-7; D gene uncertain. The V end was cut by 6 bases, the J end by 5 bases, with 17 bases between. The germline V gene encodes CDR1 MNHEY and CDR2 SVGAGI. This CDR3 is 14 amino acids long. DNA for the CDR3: TGTGCCAGCAGCCCCGGAAGTGGCTACCACGAGCAGTACTTC. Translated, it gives CASSPGSGYHEQYF.

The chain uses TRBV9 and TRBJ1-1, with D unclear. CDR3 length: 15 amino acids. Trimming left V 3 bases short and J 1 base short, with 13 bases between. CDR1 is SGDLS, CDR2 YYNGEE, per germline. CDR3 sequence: CASSASPYKNTEAFF. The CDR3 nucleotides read TGTGCCAGCAGCGCGAGCCCTTACAAGAACACTGAAGCTTTCTTT.

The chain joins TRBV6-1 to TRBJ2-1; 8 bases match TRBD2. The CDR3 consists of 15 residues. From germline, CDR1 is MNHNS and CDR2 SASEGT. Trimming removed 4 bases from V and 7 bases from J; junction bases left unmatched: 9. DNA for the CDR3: TGTGCCAGCAGTGTGGCTAGCGGGTCAGTAAATGAGCAGTTCTTC. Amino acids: CASSVASGSVNEQFF.

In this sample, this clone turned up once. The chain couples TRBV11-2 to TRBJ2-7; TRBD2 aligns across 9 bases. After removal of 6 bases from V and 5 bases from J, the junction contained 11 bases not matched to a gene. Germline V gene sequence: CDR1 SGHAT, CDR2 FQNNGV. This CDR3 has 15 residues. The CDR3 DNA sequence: TGTGCCAGCAGGGAGGTCGGGACTAGCCTAGACGAGCAGTACTTC. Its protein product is CASREVGTSLDEQYF.

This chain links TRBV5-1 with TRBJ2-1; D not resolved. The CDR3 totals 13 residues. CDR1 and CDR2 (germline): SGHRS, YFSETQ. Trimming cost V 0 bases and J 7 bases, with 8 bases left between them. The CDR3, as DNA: TGCGCCAGCAGCTTGGATGCGCTGAATGAGCAGTTCTTC. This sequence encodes CASSLDALNEQFF.

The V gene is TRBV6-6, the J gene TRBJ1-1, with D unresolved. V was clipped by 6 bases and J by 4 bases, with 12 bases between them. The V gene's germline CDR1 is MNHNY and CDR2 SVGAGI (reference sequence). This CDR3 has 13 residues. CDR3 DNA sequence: TGTGCCAGCAGCGCAGGAGCGAGCACTGAAGCTTTCTTT. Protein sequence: CASSAGASTEAFF.